Shown below are 19 T cell receptor beta chains from a single sample sequenced in a study of T cell repertoires in cytomegalovirus infection. The antigens for these receptors are not known. TCRdb itself ran the reads through MiXCR, one entry per CDR3 protein. The sample lists roughly 350,000 distinct CDR3 sequences, about 32% seen once, with roughly 14% in the top ten. The sequenced sample was cultured PBMCs, obtained from culture after CMV antigen stimulation. These TCRs come from a human donor in good health (CMV status not recorded). Some clones in this sample may be carry-over from other donors' samples.

The sample holds a few counts of this clonotype. The rearrangement joins TRBV12-3 or TRBV12-4 to TRBJ1-5, with 9 bases fitting TRBD1. V was pared by 4 bases and J by 1 base, with 5 bases of the junction left unmatched. The CDR3 spans 16 residues. CDR3 protein: CASSSGDRESNQPQHF. In nucleotides, the CDR3 is TGTGCCAGCAGTTCCGGGGACAGGGAGAGCAATCAGCCCCAGCATTTT.

The rearrangement joins TRBV10-3 to TRBJ1-3, with 7 nucleotides matching TRBD1. The CDR3 is 15 amino acids. Germline CDR1 is ENHRY and CDR2 is SYGVKD. V lost 10 bases and J lost 0; bases outside the gene matches: 9. This CDR3 is CATLPTGISGNTIYF. In DNA, the CDR3 is TGTGCCACCTTACCGACAGGGATCTCTGGAAACACCATATATTTT.

This chain joins TRBV11-2 and TRBJ1-3; no clear D gene. Germline V lookup: CDR1 SGHAT, CDR2 FQNNGV. The CDR3 runs to 13 residues. Trimming cost V 0 bases and J 8 bases, with 8 bases left between them. The CDR3 nucleotides are TGTGCCAGCAGCTTAGATCGGCAACACACCATATATTTT. It codes for CASSLDRQHTIYF.

The chain is built from TRBV19 and TRBJ1-2; D is uncertain. Germline CDR1 LNHDA, CDR2 SQIVND (reference sequence). V was clipped by 3 bases and J by 4 bases, with 6 bases between them. This CDR3 has 12 amino acids. DNA of the CDR3: TGTGCCAGTAGTATCGGACCCTATGGCTACACCTTC. Amino acids: CASSIGPYGYTF.

V usage is TRBV10-3 and J usage is TRBJ2-3, with 15 bases aligning to TRBD2. V dropped 10 bases and J dropped 6; count of bases not matched to a gene: 8. The CDR3 sequence is 15 residues long. CDR1 is ENHRY, CDR2 SYGVKD, per germline. Here the CDR3 reads CATKGLAGGPDTQYF. The CDR3 DNA is TGTGCCACGAAAGGACTAGCGGGAGGGCCGGATACGCAGTATTTT.

The rearrangement joins TRBV6-5 to TRBJ1-4; unclear D gene. Trimming pared 8 bases from V and 5 bases from J, leaving 15 bases between. There are 14 residues in the CDR3. Germline CDR1 is MNHEY and CDR2 is SVGAGI. CDR3 DNA: TGTGCCAGCGGGTTTTGGCCGGGGAATGAAAAACTGTTTTTT. Encoded protein: CASGFWPGNEKLFF.

This clonotype showed up just a few times. CDR3 region: CASLGQMNTEAFF. In DNA form, the CDR3 reads TGTGCCAGTCTGGGACAGATGAACACTGAAGCTTTCTTT. The chain links TRBV19 to TRBJ1-1, with TRBD1 identical over 7 bases. Trimming cost V 8 bases and J 0 bases; bases outside gene matches: 3. The CDR3 is made up of 13 amino acids. CDR1 is LNHDA and CDR2 is SQIVND in the germline V gene (reference sequence). Combining the CDR3 with reference TRBV19 and TRBJ1-1 gives the whole variable domain DGGITQSPKYLFRKEGQNVTLSCEQNLNHDAMYWYRQDPGQGLRLIYYSQIVNDFQKGDIAEGYSVSREKKESFPLTVTSAQKNPTAFYLCASLGQMNTEAFFGQGTRLTVV.

This clonotype was seen a handful of times. V gene TRBV7-2 combines with J gene TRBJ1-5, with a weak D call TRBD1 (5 bases). Germline-derived CDR1 and CDR2 are SGHTA and FQGNSA. The CDR3 totals 15 residues. Trimming shortened V by 4 bases and J by 1 base, and 11 bases separated the two germline ends. The CDR3 sequence: CASSSTRGSNQPQHF. The CDR3 DNA follows: TGTGCCAGCAGCTCGACCCGGGGGAGCAATCAGCCCCAGCATTTT. The variable domain in full, with the rest retrieved from reference TRBV7-2 and TRBJ1-5, is GAGVSQSPSNKVTEKGKDVELRCDPISGHTALYWYRQSLGQGLEFLIYFQGNSAPDKSGLPSDRFSAERTGGSVSTLTIQRTQQEDSAVYLCASSSTRGSNQPQHFGDGTRLSIL.

This rearrangement joins TRBV12-3 or TRBV12-4 to TRBJ2-3; weak D call: TRBD2 (6 bases). V was clipped by 7 bases and J by 0 bases, with 14 bases between them. This CDR3 region has 15 residues. The CDR3 region has the DNA TGTGCCAGCATTGGCGGACTAACTAGCACAGATACGCAGTATTTT. Translating gives CASIGGLTSTDTQYF.

The chain links TRBV6-5 to TRBJ2-2, with D tentatively TRBD2 (5 bases). Trimming took 2 bases from V and 3 from J, leaving 10 bases between them. The V gene's germline CDR1 is MNHEY and CDR2 SVGAGI. This CDR3 comprises 15 residues. Here the CDR3 reads CASSYEGEDTGELFF. DNA for the CDR3: TGTGCCAGCAGTTACGAGGGAGAGGACACCGGGGAGCTGTTTTTT.

This clonotype was picked up a small number of times. The V gene is TRBV20-1, the J gene TRBJ1-2; 7 positions match TRBD1. The CDR3 has 14 residues. The trim removed 4 bases at V and 8 bases at J, leaving 13 bases unmatched. CDR1 is DFQATT and CDR2 is SNEGSKA in the germline V gene (reference sequence). The CDR3: CSATPSVRGMGYTF. CDR3 coding DNA: TGCAGTGCTACACCCAGCGTCAGGGGGATGGGCTACACCTTC.

The table lists this clonotype with many counts. The rearrangement uses TRBV7-2 and TRBJ2-3, with D uncertain. Trimming took off 2 bases at V and 1 base at J, with 7 bases between the two ends. Germline V gene data show CDR1 as SGHTA and CDR2 as FQGNSA. The CDR3 runs to 14 residues. CDR3 sequence: CASSLLSRTDTQYF. The CDR3 DNA sequence: TGTGCCAGCAGCTTACTAAGCCGCACAGATACGCAGTATTTT.

A few counts support this clonotype. The chain is built from TRBV5-5 and TRBJ2-7; TRBD1 is a possible D gene (5 bases). V lost 2 bases and J lost 7, with 7 bases in between. The CDR3 is made up of 11 amino acids. The V gene's germline CDR1 is SGHKS and CDR2 YYEKEE (reference sequence). DNA of the CDR3: TGTGCCAGCAGCTTTCGGACAGAGCAGTACTTC. This sequence encodes CASSFRTEQYF.

The rearrangement links TRBV10-3 to TRBJ2-1; D not certain. Per the germline V gene, CDR1 is ENHRY and CDR2 is SYGVKD. This CDR3 contains 13 residues. Trimming stripped 6 bases from V and 4 bases from J, with 10 bases between. CDR3 nucleotide sequence: TGTGCCATCAGAGCGACGGCGTACAATGAGCAGTTCTTC. Its protein product is CAIRATAYNEQFF.

This clonotype was counted between two and nine times. The rearrangement uses TRBV4-1 and TRBJ1-4, with 7 bases matching TRBD1. Unmatched junction bases numbered 2, after V lost 1 base and J lost 6 bases. The CDR3 consists of 14 residues. The germline V gene has CDR1 MGHRA and CDR2 YSYEKL. CDR3 coding DNA: TGCGCCAGCAGCCAAGGAACAGGGGATGAAAAACTGTTTTTT. This sequence encodes CASSQGTGDEKLFF.

This chain uses TRBV28 with TRBJ2-5; 8 bases match TRBD2. This CDR3 has 15 residues. Trimming cost V 6 bases and J 4 bases; bases outside gene matches: 10. Per germline, CDR1 MDHEN and CDR2 SYDVKM. CDR3 protein: CASRPAGVGGETQYF. CDR3 sequence (DNA): TGTGCCAGCAGGCCAGCGGGAGTAGGCGGAGAGACCCAGTACTTC.

This clonotype was recorded at least ten times. The chain combines TRBV2 with TRBJ2-2; D is unresolved. The CDR3 extends over 15 amino acids. V shed 0 bases and J shed 4 bases, with 9 bases lying between them. In germline, CDR1 is SNHLY, CDR2 FYNNEI. The DNA of the CDR3 is TGTGCCAGCAGTGAAGCGGCAGGAACCACCGGGGAGCTGTTTTTT. Translated: CASSEAAGTTGELFF.

The rearrangement links TRBV11-3 to TRBJ1-1, with 7 nucleotides matching TRBD1. The CDR3 is made up of 13 amino acids. The J segment lost 11 bases and the V segment lost 3 bases, leaving 9 bases of the junction unmatched. Germline lookup yields CDR1 SGHNT and CDR2 YENEEA. The CDR3 nucleotides read TGTGCCAGCAGCTTTGGGGACAGTGGCTTTGCTTTCTTT. It is translated as CASSFGDSGFAFF.

The chain is built from TRBV15 and TRBJ2-7; D remains ambiguous. Germline V gene sequence: CDR1 LNHNV, CDR2 YYDKDF (reference sequence). Trimming took off 3 bases at V and 6 bases at J, with 15 bases between the two ends. This CDR3 spans 14 amino acids. CDR3 amino acids: CATSRARTGGEQYF. As DNA, the CDR3 is TGTGCCACCAGCAGGGCACGGACGGGCGGCGAGCAGTACTTC.